This T cell receptor beta chain was sequenced during a study of blood T cell repertoires in COVID-19. Whole-study context: Some COVID-19 samples were acute and others convalescent; all came from the United States, Italy and Spain. PBMCs, B-cell-depleted T cells, or T cells were the source of the cDNA or gDNA that made up the material.

Germline V gene lookup returns CDR1 KGHSH and CDR2 LQKENI. V was clipped by 3 bases and J by 2 bases, with 13 bases between them. This CDR3 is built from 15 residues. Repertoires were generated with immunoSEQ multiplex PCR, while TCRdb's copy carries only in-frame clones and drops some. The sample holds roughly 350,000 clones; more than 75% are singletons and the top ten take roughly 3.4%. What was sequenced was peripheral blood. The sequence came from a woman between 18 and 30 years old who had recovered from COVID-19. The chain combines TRBV18 with TRBJ1-2; D is unresolved. CDR3 nucleotide sequence: TGTGCCAGCTCACCGGAGCGGAGAGCCAACTATGGCTACACCTTC. Protein product: CASSPERRANYGYTF.